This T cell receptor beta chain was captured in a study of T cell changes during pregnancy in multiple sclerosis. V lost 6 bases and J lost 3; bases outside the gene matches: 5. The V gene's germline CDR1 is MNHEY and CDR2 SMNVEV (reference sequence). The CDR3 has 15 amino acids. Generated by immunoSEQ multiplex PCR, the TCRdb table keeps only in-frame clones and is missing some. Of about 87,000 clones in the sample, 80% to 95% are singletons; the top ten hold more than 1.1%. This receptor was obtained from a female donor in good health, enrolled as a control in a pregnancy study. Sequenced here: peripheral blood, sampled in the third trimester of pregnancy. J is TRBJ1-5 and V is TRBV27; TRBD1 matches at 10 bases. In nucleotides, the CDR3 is TGTGCCAGCAGCCCCGGGACAGGGGTCAATCAGCCCCAGCATTTT. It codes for CASSPGTGVNQPQHF.